This record looks at one TCR beta chain sequence and its context. Its antigen remains unknown. The assay was immunoSEQ multiplex PCR, and TCRdb's table has in-frame clones only and misses some. The repertoire holds tens of thousands of clones, with about 88% as singletons. This sample is drawn from a study of OX40 agonist ivuxolimab in advanced cancers. Overall study context: Dose-escalation patients were diagnosed with hepatocellular carcinoma, melanoma, renal cell cancer or head and neck cancer.

Study findings and constraints: Within 6 weeks, CD4+ and CD8+ blood T cells expanded clonally at 0.1 to 3.0 mg/kg. Normalized T-cell clonal expansion was also low in some nonresponders. Which antigen the expanded peripheral T cells recognized is unknown.

This CDR3 is built from 14 residues. Trimming removed 6 bases at V and 2 bases at J, with 14 bases between. Germline V gene data show CDR1 as MNHEY and CDR2 as SVGAGI. This material consisted of CD4+ or CD8+ T cells sorted from blood, taken in a trial of the OX40 agonist ivuxolimab. The chain uses TRBV6-5 and TRBJ2-7; D perhaps matches TRBD2 (5 bases). This receptor was obtained from an adult with an advanced solid tumor such as melanoma, head and neck, liver or kidney cancer. CDR3 loop: CASSSGGNAYEQYF. CDR3 sequence (DNA): TGTGCCAGCAGCTCTGGAGGAAATGCCTACGAGCAGTACTTC.